The 18 T cell receptor beta chains below come from one sample, sequenced in a study of blood T cell dynamics during melanoma immunotherapy. Time point in this sample: pre-treatment baseline. Clones were read by immunoSEQ multiplex PCR, and TCRdb kept only the in-frame ones, dropping some. Of tens of thousands of clones listed, around 92% were seen once; the top ten hold approximately 1.1%. Here the sequenced sample was blood, taken from a patient treated with checkpoint blockade. These receptors were collected from a human donor with melanoma.

The gene calls are TRBV7-2 and TRBJ2-7, with 12 bases matching TRBD2. The CDR3 totals 14 residues. Germline V gives CDR1 SGHTA, CDR2 FQGNSA. V was clipped by 4 bases and J by 7 bases; unmatched bases: 5. The CDR3: CASSSPTSGGEQYF. DNA for the CDR3: TGTGCCAGCAGCTCCCCGACTAGCGGGGGTGAGCAGTACTTC.

This clone came up a few times. J is TRBJ2-3 and V is TRBV28; 7 nucleotides match TRBD2. Germline CDR1 MDHEN, CDR2 SYDVKM. CDR3 length: 14 residues. With 3 bases clipped from V and 2 bases from J, the junction kept 2 bases outside the gene matches. CDR3 sequence (DNA): TGTGCCAGCAGTTTCGGGAGGCCCACAGATACGCAGTATTTT. This sequence encodes CASSFGRPTDTQYF.

The V and J genes are TRBV18 and TRBJ2-3; the match to TRBD2 covers 10 bases. Germline CDR1 is KGHSH and CDR2 is LQKENI. V lost 0 bases and J lost 2; bases outside the gene matches: 5. CDR3 length: 17 residues. CDR3 amino acids: CASSPPGAGGPTDTQYF. In DNA form, the CDR3 reads TGTGCCAGCTCACCACCTGGAGCGGGAGGGCCCACAGATACGCAGTATTTT.

The CDR3 loop reads CASSWTASSTDTQYF. The CDR3 DNA follows: TGTGCCAGCAGTTGGACAGCATCTAGCACAGATACGCAGTATTTT. The chain joins TRBV27 to TRBJ2-3; D perhaps matches TRBD1 (6 bases). CDR1 is MNHEY and CDR2 is SMNVEV in the germline V gene (reference sequence). The CDR3 loop spans 15 amino acids. Trimming removed 4 bases from V and 0 bases from J, with 11 bases in between.

V is TRBV9 and J is TRBJ1-2; TRBD1 is a possible D gene (5 bases). CDR3 length equals 14 residues. Germline V CDR1 and CDR2: SGDLS, YYNGEE. The ends were cut back, 4 bases at V and 4 bases at J, with 14 bases in the middle. The CDR3 nucleotides read TGTGCCAGCAGCCAATCCAACGGGGGCTATGGCTACACCTTC. Encoded protein: CASSQSNGGYGYTF.

The chain joins TRBV5-6 to TRBJ2-3, with D tentatively TRBD2 (7 bases). Germline CDR1 reads SGHDT; CDR2 reads YYEEEE. V was shortened by 4 bases and J by 6 bases, with 27 bases between the two germline ends. CDR3 length: 18 residues. CDR3 loop: CASSNLKRSRGAGDTQYF. In nucleotides, the CDR3 is TGTGCCAGCAGCAACCTTAAAAGGAGTCGGGGGGCAGGGGATACGCAGTATTTT.

J is TRBJ1-3 and V is TRBV25-1, with D maybe TRBD1 (6 bases). Germline CDR1 is MGHDK and CDR2 is SYGVNS. The CDR3 is 15 amino acids. The ends were cut back, 2 bases at V and 0 bases at J, with 8 bases in the middle. Here the CDR3 DNA reads TGTGCCAGCAGTGAAGGGGGCAGCTCTGGAAACACCATATATTTT. Translating it yields CASSEGGSSGNTIYF.

In its sample, this clone was seen once. J is TRBJ2-1 and V is TRBV19, with TRBD2 matching over 14 bases. Trimming removed 5 bases from V and 11 bases from J; junction bases left unmatched: 8. The CDR3 runs to 15 residues. Germline V gives CDR1 LNHDA, CDR2 SQIVND (reference sequence). This chain's CDR3 is CASSVTSGREGKQFF. The CDR3, as DNA: TGTGCCAGTAGTGTGACTAGCGGGAGGGAAGGGAAGCAGTTCTTC.

The chain uses TRBV2 and TRBJ2-7; 9 positions agree with TRBD2. V lost 8 bases to trimming and J lost 1 base; unmatched junction nucleotides: 6. The CDR3 contains 14 residues. The germline V gene encodes CDR1 SNHLY and CDR2 FYNNEI. Here the CDR3 reads CASGETSGSYEQYF. DNA for the CDR3: TGTGCCAGCGGGGAGACTAGCGGTTCCTACGAGCAGTACTTC. Combining the CDR3 with reference TRBV2 and TRBJ2-7 gives the whole variable domain EPEVTQTPSHQVTQMGQEVILRCVPISNHLYFYWYRQILGQKVEFLVSFYNNEISEKSEIFDDQFSVERPDGSNFTLKIRSTKLEDSAMYFCASGETSGSYEQYFGPGTRLTVT.

This clone was recorded only once. The chain recombines TRBV18 with TRBJ1-2; D gene ambiguous. Looked up from germline, CDR1 is KGHSH and CDR2 is LQKENI. Trimming removed 3 bases from V and 1 base from J, with 6 bases in between. CDR3 length: 13 residues. The CDR3 loop reads CASSPGLNYGYTF. In nucleotides, the CDR3 is TGTGCCAGCTCACCTGGCCTTAACTATGGCTACACCTTC.

The gene calls are TRBV18 and TRBJ2-5, with TRBD2 matching 10 bases. V was pared by 3 bases and J by 4 bases, with 5 bases of the junction left unmatched. The CDR3 spans 15 residues. In germline, CDR1 is KGHSH, CDR2 LQKENI. The CDR3 coding sequence is TGTGCCAGCTCACCGTCTAGCGGGGGAGGAGAGACCCAGTACTTC. This sequence encodes CASSPSSGGGETQYF.

The V and J genes are TRBV5-8 and TRBJ1-2; TRBD1 agrees at 9 bases. With 4 bases clipped from V and 5 bases from J, the junction kept 6 bases outside the gene matches. The CDR3 contains 14 residues. CDR1 and CDR2 from the germline V gene are SGHTS and YDEGEE. The CDR3 region has the DNA TGTGCCAGCAGCGATACAGGGGGCGGGTATGGCTACACCTTC. It encodes CASSDTGGGYGYTF.

The chain carries TRBV10-3 and TRBJ1-6; weak D call: TRBD1 (5 bases). V was trimmed by 4 bases and J by 6 bases, leaving 13 bases between them. The germline V gene encodes CDR1 ENHRY and CDR2 SYGVKD. CDR3 size: 15 residues. CDR3 protein: CAISVWGNGNSPLHF. CDR3 sequence (DNA): TGTGCCATCAGTGTGTGGGGGAACGGTAATTCACCCCTCCACTTT.

J is TRBJ1-6 and V is TRBV6-5, with 7 bases identical to TRBD1. CDR3 size: 15 residues. Germline CDR1 MNHEY, CDR2 SVGAGI. Losses at the gene ends were 7 bases for V and 2 bases for J; bases not matched to a gene: 5. The CDR3 is CASTGQAPYNSPLHF. The CDR3 DNA follows: TGTGCCAGCACCGGACAGGCCCCCTATAATTCACCCCTCCACTTT.

This clone was observed once. This chain connects TRBV19 to TRBJ1-4; a weak D match, TRBD1 (5 bases). Per germline, CDR1 LNHDA and CDR2 SQIVND (reference sequence). The length of the CDR3 is 16 residues. The ends were cut back, 5 bases at V and 4 bases at J, with 17 bases in the middle. CDR3 sequence: CASSRTGLTNNEKLFF. The CDR3 DNA sequence: TGTGCCAGTAGTCGTACGGGACTAACAAATAATGAAAAACTGTTTTTT.

This chain joins TRBV5-1 and TRBJ2-7; D gene unclear. Looked up from germline, CDR1 is SGHRS and CDR2 is YFSETQ. With 1 base removed from V and 1 base from J, the gap between germline ends came to 9 bases. This CDR3 spans 14 amino acids. The CDR3 loop is CASSLWPWSYEQYF. The CDR3 DNA reads TGCGCCAGCAGCTTGTGGCCCTGGTCCTACGAGCAGTACTTC. Full variable domain (outside the CDR3, taken from reference TRBV5-1 and TRBJ2-7): KAGVTQTPRYLIKTRGQQVTLSCSPISGHRSVSWYQQTPGQGLQFLFEYFSETQRNKGNFPGRFSGRQFSNSRSEMNVSTLELGDSALYLCASSLWPWSYEQYFGPGTRLTVT.

The chain has TRBV16 and TRBJ1-6, with D unclear. Germline CDR1 KGHSY, CDR2 FQNENV. V was trimmed by 0 bases and J by 8 bases, leaving 11 bases between them. The CDR3 extends over 15 amino acids. The CDR3 here is CASSQSARVDSPLHF. CDR3 bases: TGTGCCAGCAGCCAATCTGCGAGGGTGGATTCACCCCTCCACTTT.

This clone showed up just once. The V and J genes are TRBV30 and TRBJ1-1; D is perhaps TRBD1 (6 bases). Between the trimmed V and J ends, which lost 0 bases and 5 bases, there was a span of 19 bases. The CDR3 extends over 16 amino acids. Germline CDR1 reads GTSNPN; CDR2 reads SVGIG (reference sequence). The CDR3 nucleotides are TGTGCCTGGAGTGTAAGGGCAGCGGGCCAGGGGACTGAAGCTTTCTTT. Its protein product is CAWSVRAAGQGTEAFF.